A selection of T cell receptor beta chains follows, all from one sample in a study of shared clonotypes between healthy human individuals. Generated by immunoSEQ multiplex PCR, the TCRdb table keeps only in-frame clones and is missing some. The profile covers about 1.5 million clones, with around 97% appearing a single time and about 1% taken by the ten largest. The material sequenced was naive CD4+ T cells sorted from blood. These receptors came from a man aged 30 to 45 in good health. CDR3s include the opening cysteine and the closing phenylalanine or tryptophan. The D gene is left open where the match is weak.

D: NA
J: TRBJ2-1
V: TRBV28
CDR3: CASRAEGPYNEQFF
DNA: TGTGCCAGCCGGGCAGAGGGACCCTACAATGAGCAGTTCTTC

D: NA
J: TRBJ2-1
V: TRBV6-1
CDR3: CASSEPYKGKIF
DNA: TGTGCCAGCAGTGAGCCCTACAAGGGTAAGATCTTC

D: NA
J: TRBJ2-4
V: TRBV11-3
CDR3: CASSLGGPNIQYF
DNA: TGTGCCAGCAGCTTAGGCGGGCCGAACATTCAGTACTTC

D: TRBD2
J: TRBJ2-3
V: TRBV9
CDR3: CASSVAGGLSDTQYF
DNA: TGTGCCAGCAGCGTAGCGGGAGGTCTTTCAGATACGCAGTATTTT

D: TRBD1
J: TRBJ2-1
V: TRBV18
CDR3: CASSPQGAGSYNEQFF
DNA: TGTGCCAGCTCACCTCAGGGGGCGGGCTCCTACAATGAGCAGTTCTTC

D: NA
J: TRBJ2-7
V: TRBV6-5
CDR3: CASSYRDEAYEQYF
DNA: TGTGCCAGCAGTTACCGGGACGAAGCCTACGAGCAGTACTTC

D: TRBD2
J: TRBJ2-1
V: TRBV18
CDR3: CASSPRLADNEQFF
DNA: TGTGCCAGCTCACCAAGACTAGCGGACAATGAGCAGTTCTTC

D: NA
J: TRBJ1-1
V: TRBV5-4
CDR3: CASSPQETNTEAFF
DNA: TGTGCCAGCAGCCCCCAGGAGACGAACACTGAAGCTTTCTTT

D: NA
J: TRBJ2-7
V: TRBV6-5
CDR3: CASSCREPECFHEQYF
DNA: TGTGCCAGCAGTTGCCGGGAGCCAGAATGTTTCCACGAGCAGTACTTC

D: NA
J: TRBJ2-7
V: TRBV5-1
CDR3: CASSAVGQIYEQYF
DNA: TGCGCCAGCAGCGCGGTAGGACAGATCTACGAGCAGTACTTC

D: TRBD1
J: TRBJ1-1
V: TRBV19
CDR3: CASSKYRGRAEAFF
DNA: TGTGCCAGTAGTAAATACAGGGGGAGGGCTGAAGCTTTCTTT

D: NA
J: TRBJ2-7
V: TRBV30
CDR3: CAWRDTKISGLYEQYF
DNA: TGTGCCTGGAGGGACACCAAGATCTCCGGGCTCTACGAGCAGTACTTC

D: TRBD1
J: TRBJ2-7
V: TRBV10-1
CDR3: CASSEDRGYSREQYF
DNA: TGCGCCAGCAGTGAAGACAGGGGCTATTCGCGTGAGCAGTACTTC

D: NA
J: TRBJ1-1
V: TRBV15
CDR3: CATSRVSGRGETEAFF
DNA: TGTGCCACCAGCAGAGTAAGTGGGCGGGGAGAAACTGAAGCTTTCTTT

D: TRBD2
J: TRBJ2-5
V: TRBV28
CDR3: CASSLNGLAVGTQYF
DNA: TGTGCCAGCAGTTTAAACGGACTAGCGGTAGGGACCCAGTACTTC

D: TRBD2
J: TRBJ2-1
V: TRBV15
CDR3: CATSRGGASGTYNEQFF
DNA: TGTGCCACCAGCAGAGGGGGGGCTAGCGGGACCTACAATGAGCAGTTCTTC

D: TRBD2
J: TRBJ2-7
V: TRBV9
CDR3: CASSPEAGGYEQYF
DNA: TGTGCCAGCAGCCCCGAAGCGGGAGGGTACGAGCAGTACTTC

D: TRBD2
J: TRBJ2-1
V: TRBV9
CDR3: CASSVGTSGSNEQFF
DNA: TGTGCCAGCAGCGTAGGGACTAGCGGGAGTAATGAGCAGTTCTTC

D: TRBD1
J: TRBJ1-2
V: TRBV6-1
CDR3: CASSESPGQGAGGYTF
DNA: TGTGCCAGCAGTGAATCCCCAGGACAGGGGGCTGGGGGCTACACCTTC

D: TRBD2
J: TRBJ2-7
V: TRBV7-2
CDR3: CASSPTSGRDSEQYF
DNA: TGTGCCAGCAGCCCGACTAGCGGGAGGGATAGCGAGCAGTACTTC

D: NA
J: TRBJ1-2
V: TRBV6-1
CDR3: CASRGGRQLGGYTF
DNA: TGTGCCAGCAGAGGGGGTCGGCAGCTAGGTGGCTACACCTTC

D: TRBD1
J: TRBJ2-5
V: TRBV19
CDR3: CASSIGQGQETQYF
DNA: TGTGCCAGTAGTATAGGACAGGGCCAAGAGACCCAGTACTTC

D: TRBD2
J: TRBJ2-1
V: TRBV4-2
CDR3: CASSQGGTSGRAGGIF
DNA: TGTGCCAGCAGCCAAGGGGGGACTAGCGGGAGGGCCGGTGGGATCTTC